This T cell receptor (beta chain) was retrieved from a study of blood T cell repertoires in COVID-19. Cohorts were based on clinical histories the participants reported. Repertoires were generated with immunoSEQ multiplex PCR, while TCRdb's copy carries only in-frame clones and drops some. The sample records a few hundred thousand clones, 87% being singletons. The sample taken for sequencing was PBMCs or T cells enriched from blood (not recorded which). This clonotype originated in a woman aged 45-65 years who had recovered from COVID-19.

CDR3 loop: CASSIGSTGRSGNTIYF. The CDR3 nucleotides read TGTGCCAGCAGCATAGGGTCGACAGGCAGATCTGGAAACACCATATATTTT. The chain links TRBV7-8 to TRBJ1-3, with a tentative D call TRBD1 (6 bases). The CDR3 has 17 residues. The germline gives CDR1 SGHVS, CDR2 FQNEAQ. V lost 5 bases, J lost 1 base, and 18 bases lay in between.